This T cell receptor beta chain was retrieved from a study of T cell responses to AZD1222 COVID-19 vaccine. Study-level points and caveats: Donors were mostly white British, more females; clonal diversity possibly underestimated.

Note on this clone: Its cognate antigen is unknown.

Using immunoSEQ multiplex PCR, the repertoire was profiled, and TCRdb retains in-frame clones only, with some absent. This table holds 90,000 to 120,000 clones, approximately 86% found once. The sequence came from an adult who received the MenACWY meningococcal vaccine as a control. This sample comprised peripheral blood, obtained 28 days after the second dose of the MenACWY control vaccine.

The CDR3 DNA sequence: TGTGCCAGCAGCACCCTGGACGTCTACGAGCAGTACTTC. This codes for CASSTLDVYEQYF. The chain uses TRBV21-1 and TRBJ2-7. TRBV21-1 represents a pseudogene. CDR3 length: 13 residues.